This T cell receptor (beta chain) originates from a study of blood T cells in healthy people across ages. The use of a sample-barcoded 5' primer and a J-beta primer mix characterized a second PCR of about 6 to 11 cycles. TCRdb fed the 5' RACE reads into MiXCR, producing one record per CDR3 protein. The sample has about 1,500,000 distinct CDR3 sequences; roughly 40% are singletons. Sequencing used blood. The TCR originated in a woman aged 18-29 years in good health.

CDR3 in amino acids: CASSRESRGLPTDTQYF. In DNA form, the CDR3 reads TGTGCCAGCAGCCGAGAGAGTCGGGGACTACCCACAGATACGCAGTATTTT. The chain recombines TRBV7-8 with TRBJ2-3; 7 bases are shared with TRBD2. Germline V gene lookup returns CDR1 SGHVS and CDR2 FQNEAQ. After removal of 5 bases from V and 2 bases from J, the junction contained 13 bases not matched to a gene. This CDR3 contains 17 residues.